This T cell receptor (beta chain) came from a study of breast tumors, draining lymph nodes, adjacent tissues. Breast cancer patients provided tissue from their axillary draining lymph nodes. The CDR3 runs 15 residues. V shed 4 bases and J shed 5 bases, with 14 bases lying between them. Germline CDR1 MNHNS, CDR2 SASEGT. Using its own MiXCR run on the multiplex PCR reads, TCRdb lists one record per CDR3 protein. Of over 200,000 distinct CDR3 sequences in the sample, approximately 36% are singletons; the top ten hold approximately 3.6%. The V gene is TRBV6-1, the J gene TRBJ1-4; possibly TRBD1 for D (6 bases). The origin of this receptor is a female donor with breast cancer. Some clones in this sample may be carry-over from other donors' samples. Sequencing was done on a sample of axillary lymph node tissue. In DNA, the CDR3 is TGTGCCAGCAGTGGGGGACATGTGAAAAATGAAAAACTGTTTTTT. It yields the protein CASSGGHVKNEKLFF.